These 8 T cell receptor beta chains came from one sample sequenced in a study of blood T cell repertoires in COVID-19. Sequenced by immunoSEQ multiplex PCR; TCRdb stores in-frame clones only, minus some. The sample includes roughly 300,000 clones, over 75% of them seen just once. The sample was PBMCs or T cells enriched from blood (not recorded which). These receptors were obtained from a woman in her 30s who had recovered from COVID-19.

The chain recombines TRBV19 with TRBJ1-5; D is possibly TRBD1 (5 bases). The CDR3 extends over 17 amino acids. Germline V CDR1 and CDR2: LNHDA, SQIVND (reference sequence). Between the trimmed V and J ends, which lost 5 bases and 3 bases, there was a span of 20 bases. Written as DNA, the CDR3 is TGTGCCAGTAGTCCGTGGGCAGGGAATACCCTCAATCAGCCCCAGCATTTT. Amino acid sequence: CASSPWAGNTLNQPQHF.

The chain carries TRBV11-1 and TRBJ1-5; D remains ambiguous. There are 13 residues in the CDR3. V lost 1 base and J 5 bases, leaving 6 bases between the germline ends. CDR1 is SGHAT and CDR2 is FQDESV in the germline V gene (reference sequence). DNA for the CDR3: TGTGCCAGCAGCTTAGACACCGATCAGCCCCAGCATTTT. Its protein is CASSLDTDQPQHF.

This chain joins TRBV19 and TRBJ1-1; 7 bases agree with TRBD1. Germline V gene data show CDR1 as LNHDA and CDR2 as SQIVND (reference sequence). The CDR3 runs to 14 residues. Trimming at V came to 5 bases and at J to 6 bases, leaving 9 bases not matched to a gene. CDR3 in amino acids: CASSQTGARSEAFF. DNA for the CDR3: TGTGCCAGTAGTCAAACAGGGGCGCGTTCTGAAGCTTTCTTT.

The genes are TRBV11-2 and TRBJ1-1; D gene uncertain. V was pared by 4 bases and J by 5 bases, with 14 bases between. The CDR3 length is 14 residues. Germline V gives CDR1 SGHAT, CDR2 FQNNGV. Written as DNA, the CDR3 is TGTGCCAGCAGCTCGCAACGGGGAGGGACTGAAGCTTTCTTT. Protein: CASSSQRGGTEAFF.

J is TRBJ2-7 and V is TRBV30; 12 bases match TRBD1. The CDR3 runs 14 residues. V lost 1 base to trimming and J lost 5 bases; unmatched junction nucleotides: 3. The germline V gene encodes CDR1 GTSNPN and CDR2 SVGIG (reference sequence). CDR3: CAWSGDRGLDEQYF. The DNA for the CDR3 is TGTGCCTGGAGTGGGGACAGGGGGCTTGACGAGCAGTACTTC.

The chain recombines TRBV12-5 with TRBJ1-2, with 9 bases lining up with TRBD1. The CDR3 loop spans 22 amino acids. V trimming: 2 bases; J trimming: 6 bases; junction bases outside the gene matches: 28. Germline V gives CDR1 LGHNT, CDR2 FRNRAP. CDR3 sequence (DNA): TGTGCTAGTGGTTTGCCAAGGGAGGACGGGTCCCGGGACAGGGAGAGAGGGGATGGCTACACCTTC. Its protein is CASGLPREDGSRDRERGDGYTF.

This chain connects TRBV9 to TRBJ2-1; 11 bases fit TRBD2. With 0 bases clipped from V and 7 bases from J, the junction kept 3 bases outside the gene matches. This CDR3 contains 15 residues. Germline V gene lookup returns CDR1 SGDLS and CDR2 YYNGEE. CDR3 DNA sequence: TGTGCCAGCAGCGTAGAGGCTAGCGGGGGGAATGAGCAGTTCTTC. Translation gives CASSVEASGGNEQFF.

The chain combines TRBV5-6 with TRBJ1-1; no firm D call. This CDR3 is built from 14 residues. Germline V gene data show CDR1 as SGHDT and CDR2 as YYEEEE. The V and J ends lost 2 bases and 4 bases respectively, with 12 bases between them. In nucleotides, the CDR3 is TGTGCCAGCAGCTTAGGGAGAAAGGGCACTGAAGCTTTCTTT. It yields the protein CASSLGRKGTEAFF.